This entry lists 24 T cell receptor beta chains sequenced from one sample in a study of cytotoxic CD8 clonotypes in ibrutinib-treated CLL. Profiling relied on immunoSEQ multiplex PCR, and the TCRdb table lists in-frame clones only, not all of them. The table records more than 60,000 clones, approximately 82% of them present only once. The starting material was PBMCs, obtained after 24 months of ibrutinib treatment. Receptors originate from a human donor with chronic lymphocytic leukemia.

V is TRBV27 and J is TRBJ2-2; 8 positions agree with TRBD1. Germline loops: CDR1 MNHEY, CDR2 SMNVEV (reference sequence). The CDR3 sequence is 17 residues long. With 5 bases clipped from V and 1 base from J, the junction kept 9 bases outside the gene matches. CDR3 sequence reads: CASSSPTGVWNTGELFF. CDR3 coding DNA: TGTGCCAGCAGTAGCCCGACAGGGGTTTGGAACACCGGGGAGCTGTTTTTT.

V gene TRBV25-1 combines with J gene TRBJ1-4; tentative D call: TRBD1 (5 bases). V was trimmed by 6 bases and J by 0 bases, leaving 8 bases between them. The CDR3 totals 14 residues. Germline V gives CDR1 MGHDK, CDR2 SYGVNS. CDR3 coding DNA: TGTGCCAGCAGGGACACAGCAACTAATGAAAAACTGTTTTTT. Residues: CASRDTATNEKLFF.

V is TRBV6-5 and J is TRBJ1-2; D remains ambiguous. V gave up 2 bases and J gave up 6 bases, with 16 bases separating them. The CDR3 runs to 15 residues. Looked up from germline, CDR1 is MNHEY and CDR2 is SVGAGI. The CDR3 DNA sequence: TGTGCCAGCAGTTACCGGGCCCCAAATAATGATGGCTACACCTTC. It encodes CASSYRAPNNDGYTF.

This clone occurred many times. The V and J genes are TRBV6-7 and TRBJ2-1; D call uncertain. TRBV6-7 is an ORF, with its function uncertain. This CDR3 has 11 amino acids. Deletions cut 3 bases from V and 9 bases from J, with 6 bases between. CDR3 sequence (DNA): TGTGCCAGCAGTTATAGTCCTGAGCAGTTCTTC. Protein sequence: CASSYSPEQFF.

Only one count was recorded for this clone. The genes are TRBV28 and TRBJ1-2, with D possibly TRBD1 on 5 matching bases. Deletions cut 5 bases from V and 2 bases from J, with 9 bases between. The length of the CDR3 is 13 residues. Germline CDR1 reads MDHEN; CDR2 reads SYDVKM. The CDR3 DNA follows: TGTGCCAGCAGTCGACAGAGAAACTATGGCTACACCTTC. Encoded protein: CASSRQRNYGYTF.

The chain joins TRBV7-2 to TRBJ2-7, with TRBD1 as a possible D gene (7 bases). V was clipped by 1 base and J by 5 bases, with 12 bases between them. There are 14 residues in the CDR3. Germline values: CDR1 SGHTA, CDR2 FQGNSA. The CDR3 spells CASSLGGGGDEQYF. Written as DNA, the CDR3 is TGTGCCAGCAGCTTAGGTGGAGGGGGCGACGAGCAGTACTTC.

The chain is built from TRBV7-2 and TRBJ1-5; no definite D call. This CDR3 region has 16 residues. The germline CDR1 and CDR2 sequences are SGHTA and FQGNSA. The ends were cut back, 1 base at V and 4 bases at J, with 14 bases in the middle. CDR3 sequence: CASSLGGGFSNQPQHF. For the CDR3, the DNA is TGTGCCAGCAGCTTAGGTGGAGGGTTTTCTAATCAGCCCCAGCATTTT. The whole variable domain, remainder taken from reference TRBV7-2 and TRBJ1-5, is GAGVSQSPSNKVTEKGKDVELRCDPISGHTALYWYRQSLGQGLEFLIYFQGNSAPDKSGLPSDRFSAERTGGSVSTLTIQRTQQEDSAVYLCASSLGGGFSNQPQHFGDGTRLSIL.

The chain is built from TRBV19 and TRBJ2-5, with D maybe TRBD1 (5 bases). Germline CDR1 LNHDA, CDR2 SQIVND (reference sequence). The CDR3 is made up of 14 amino acids. V shed 0 bases and J shed 2 bases, with 7 bases lying between them. CDR3 DNA: TGTGCCAGTAGTATAGACAGGGATCAAGAGACCCAGTACTTC. It translates to CASSIDRDQETQYF.

The chain carries TRBV25-1 and TRBJ2-2; D unclear. Germline loops: CDR1 MGHDK, CDR2 SYGVNS. V lost 2 bases to trimming and J lost 4 bases, with 11 bases between them. The CDR3 has 15 residues. CDR3 nucleotide sequence: TGTGCCAGCAGTGAAGGTCACAGCGCCACCGGGGAGCTGTTTTTT. It yields the protein CASSEGHSATGELFF.

V and J are TRBV28 and TRBJ2-2; TRBD1 is a possible D gene (5 bases). The CDR3 covers 13 residues. Germline CDR1 and CDR2: MDHEN and SYDVKM. The V end was cut by 4 bases, the J end by 3 bases, with 6 bases between. CDR3: CASSSTDTGELFF. CDR3 nucleotide sequence: TGTGCCAGCAGTTCGACAGACACCGGGGAGCTGTTTTTT.

With respect to this clone: The junction shows a germline mismatch at one end, possibly a read error. The chain is built from TRBV14 and TRBJ1-5, with no clear D. Per germline, CDR1 SGHDN and CDR2 FVKESK. The CDR3 consists of 17 residues. CDR3 protein: CASSQDPGEEVITPRHF. CDR3 bases: TGTGCCAGCAGCCAAGATCCCGGGGAGGAGGTTATCACCCCCCGGCATTTT.

This chain joins TRBV27 and TRBJ2-7; 8 bases align to TRBD2. The germline V gene encodes CDR1 MNHEY and CDR2 SMNVEV (reference sequence). The CDR3 length is 15 residues. The V and J ends lost 5 bases and 4 bases, in that order; junction bases with no gene match: 10. The CDR3 loop is CASSPTSGATYEQYF. CDR3 bases: TGTGCCAGCAGTCCCACTAGCGGAGCTACTTACGAGCAGTACTTC.

The V gene is TRBV28, the J gene TRBJ1-5; D might be TRBD1 (6 bases). The germline V gene encodes CDR1 MDHEN and CDR2 SYDVKM. The CDR3 totals 14 residues. V was shortened by 8 bases and J by 5 bases, with 16 bases between the two germline ends. This chain's CDR3 is CASQRGGSDQPQHF. In DNA, the CDR3 is TGTGCCAGCCAAAGGGGGGGGTCTGATCAGCCCCAGCATTTT.

The rearrangement joins TRBV28 to TRBJ2-7, with D maybe TRBD2 (7 bases). Trimming removed 2 bases from V and 1 base from J, with 9 bases in between. This CDR3 has 14 residues. The germline CDR1 and CDR2 sequences are MDHEN and SYDVKM. The DNA for the CDR3 is TGTGCCAGCAGTTTAGCGGGGGCTTCCTACGAGCAGTACTTC. Translating gives CASSLAGASYEQYF.

The chain has TRBV5-4 and TRBJ2-5, with TRBD2 as a possible D gene (7 bases). The CDR3 is 16 residues long. The V and J ends lost 3 bases and 2 bases respectively, with 17 bases between them. Germline loops: CDR1 SGHNT, CDR2 YYREEE (reference sequence). The CDR3, as DNA: TGTGCCAGCAGCTCTGGGGGGGGCCCGGGACAAGAGACCCAGTACTTC. Its protein is CASSSGGGPGQETQYF. Based on the CDR3 plus reference TRBV5-4 and TRBJ2-5, the full variable domain is ETGVTQSPTHLIKTRGQQVTLRCSSQSGHNTVSWYQQALGQGPQFIFQYYREEENGRGNFPPRFSGLQFPNYSSELNVNALELDDSALYLCASSSGGGPGQETQYFGPGTRLLVL.

This chain links TRBV5-6 with TRBJ1-3; D unclear. CDR1 and CDR2 from the germline V gene are SGHDT and YYEEEE. The CDR3 is made up of 14 amino acids. V shed 0 bases and J shed 1 base, with 5 bases lying between them. The CDR3 bases are TGTGCCAGCAGCTTGGAAGCATCTGGAAACACCATATATTTT. Its translation is CASSLEASGNTIYF.

The gene calls are TRBV5-6 and TRBJ2-3, with 10 bases identical to TRBD2. Germline CDR1 and CDR2: SGHDT and YYEEEE. J lost 6 bases, V lost 4 bases, and 8 bases had no gene match. CDR3 length: 15 amino acids. DNA for the CDR3: TGTGCCAGCAGCCACGCTAGCGGGAGAGCCGATACGCAGTATTTT. The encoded protein is CASSHASGRADTQYF. The full variable domain, in which reference TRBV5-6 and TRBJ2-3 provide the parts outside the CDR3, is DAGVTQSPTHLIKTRGQQVTLRCSPKSGHDTVSWYQQALGQGPQFIFQYYEEEERQRGNFPDRFSGHQFPNYSSELNVNALLLGDSALYLCASSHASGRADTQYFGPGTRLTVL.

This sequence joins TRBV7-2 and TRBJ2-3; no clear D gene. The CDR3 extends over 15 amino acids. Trimming left V 5 bases short and J 1 base short, with 13 bases between. CDR1 is SGHTA, CDR2 FQGNSA, per germline. The CDR3, as DNA: TGTGCCAGCAGCCCCGATTCCCTCGGCACAGATACGCAGTATTTT. Translating gives CASSPDSLGTDTQYF. Variable domain in full (rest from reference TRBV7-2 and TRBJ2-3): GAGVSQSPSNKVTEKGKDVELRCDPISGHTALYWYRQSLGQGLEFLIYFQGNSAPDKSGLPSDRFSAERTGGSVSTLTIQRTQQEDSAVYLCASSPDSLGTDTQYFGPGTRLTVL.

The CDR3: CASSRDASAYYEQYF. DNA for the CDR3: TGTGCCAGCTCACGAGATGCTAGCGCGTACTACGAGCAGTACTTC. J is TRBJ2-7 and V is TRBV18; a weak D match, TRBD2 (6 bases). Trimming pared 4 bases from V and 3 bases from J, leaving 16 bases between. This CDR3 has 15 amino acids. Germline V gives CDR1 KGHSH, CDR2 LQKENI. Full variable domain (rest looked up from reference TRBV18 and TRBJ2-7): NAGVMQNPRHLVRRRGQEARLRCSPMKGHSHVYWYRQLPEEGLKFMVYLQKENIIDESGMPKERFSAEFPKEGPSILRIQQVVRGDSAAYFCASSRDASAYYEQYFGPGTRLTVT.

This chain joins TRBV19 and TRBJ2-7, with D unclear. The CDR3 spans 14 residues. Trimming left V 3 bases short and J 2 bases short, with 11 bases between. CDR1 LNHDA and CDR2 SQIVND come from the germline V gene (reference sequence). CDR3 bases: TGTGCCAGTAGTATGATAGGCGAGACCTACGAGCAGTACTTC. Translating it yields CASSMIGETYEQYF. Filled out from reference TRBV19 and TRBJ2-7, the complete variable domain reads DGGITQSPKYLFRKEGQNVTLSCEQNLNHDAMYWYRQDPGQGLRLIYYSQIVNDFQKGDIAEGYSVSREKKESFPLTVTSAQKNPTAFYLCASSMIGETYEQYFGPGTRLTVT.

This clone was counted ten times or more. The sample carries other DNA sequences with the same CDR3. The chain carries TRBV6-5 and TRBJ1-4; 8 bases are shared with TRBD1. V shed 6 bases and J 6 bases; nucleotides not matched to a gene: 6. This CDR3 has 14 residues. Germline CDR1 and CDR2: MNHEY and SVGAGI. As DNA, the CDR3 is TGTGCCAGCAGAGGACAGGGTTGGGATGAAAAACTGTTTTTT. Residues: CASRGQGWDEKLFF.

V is TRBV5-1 and J is TRBJ2-6; a weak D match, TRBD2 (7 bases). CDR1 is SGHRS and CDR2 is YFSETQ in the germline V gene. The CDR3 runs to 15 residues. The V end was cut by 5 bases, the J end by 4 bases, with 13 bases between. CDR3 protein: CASSPGEGGANVLTF. In nucleotides, the CDR3 is TGCGCCAGCAGTCCAGGGGAGGGAGGGGCCAACGTCCTGACTTTC.

This clone was observed a single time. The CDR3 loop reads CASSRGGQASYEQYF. The CDR3 DNA is TGTGCCAGCAGCAGAGGGGGCCAAGCCTCCTACGAGCAGTACTTC. The chain links TRBV5-4 to TRBJ2-7; 7 bases fit TRBD1. Germline V gene lookup returns CDR1 SGHNT and CDR2 YYREEE (reference sequence). Trimming at V came to 4 bases and at J to 0 bases, leaving 7 bases not matched to a gene. The CDR3 is made up of 15 amino acids.

This clone was counted many times. This chain joins TRBV6-5 and TRBJ2-1; 12 bases match TRBD2. The CDR3 contains 16 residues. Germline-derived CDR1 and CDR2 are MNHEY and SVGAGI. V shed 0 bases, J shed 9 bases, and the junction held 6 bases outside the gene matches. In nucleotides, the CDR3 is TGTGCCAGCAGTTACTCCCCGGGACTAGCGGGCCTTGAGCAGTTCTTC. Protein: CASSYSPGLAGLEQFF.